These 32 T cell receptor beta chains came from one sample sequenced in a study of CD8 T cells in Susac syndrome. Reverse transcription of about 0.45 to 1 ug RNA was carried out with random hexamers. Using its own MiXCR run on the immunoSEQ multiplex PCR reads, TCRdb lists one record per CDR3 protein. The sample yields 150,000 to 200,000 distinct CDR3 sequences, approximately 95% seen once. The sample taken for sequencing was CD8+ T cells from PBMCs. The receptors stem from a human donor with Susac syndrome.

The chain has TRBV13 and TRBJ2-7; 7 positions match TRBD2. Trimming took 0 bases from V and 4 from J; bases not matched to a gene: 6. The CDR3 contains 15 residues. In germline, CDR1 is PRHDT, CDR2 FYEKMQ (reference sequence). In DNA, the CDR3 is TGTGCCAGCAGCTTAGGTGGACTAGACATTTACGAGCAGTACTTC. Its translation is CASSLGGLDIYEQYF.

The J gene is TRBJ2-7, the V gene TRBV6-5; a weak D match, TRBD2 (6 bases). The CDR3 has 14 amino acids. The germline V gene has CDR1 MNHEY and CDR2 SVGAGI. Trimming pared 1 base from V and 5 bases from J, leaving 12 bases between. For the CDR3, the DNA is TGTGCCAGCAGTTACTTGCAGGGAGGTGACGAGCAGTACTTC. Amino acid sequence: CASSYLQGGDEQYF.

The chain carries TRBV7-3 and TRBJ2-2; tentative D call: TRBD1 (6 bases). CDR3 size: 16 residues. The germline V and J ends were trimmed by 4 bases and 3 bases, with 15 bases remaining between them. Germline V gene lookup returns CDR1 SGHTA and CDR2 FQGTGA. The DNA of the CDR3 is TGTGCCAGCAGCTCTGCGACAGGACGACACACCGGGGAGCTGTTTTTT. It specifies CASSSATGRHTGELFF.

V usage is TRBV20-1 and J usage is TRBJ2-2; 7 positions agree with TRBD2. This CDR3 has 17 residues. J gave up 2 bases and V 0 bases, and 9 bases lay outside the gene matches. Per the germline V gene, CDR1 is DFQATT and CDR2 is SNEGSKA (reference sequence). The CDR3 bases are TGCAGTGCTAGAGATCGGGGGGACCCAACAAACACCGGGGAGCTGTTTTTT. Translated, it gives CSARDRGDPTNTGELFF.

The chain employs TRBV5-1 and TRBJ2-7; D gene uncertain. Trimming removed 1 base at V and 4 bases at J, with 9 bases between. CDR1 and CDR2 (germline): SGHRS, YFSETQ. The CDR3 spans 13 residues. In DNA form, the CDR3 reads TGCGCCAGCAGCTTGACCACTGGGTACGAGCAGTACTTC. The encoded protein is CASSLTTGYEQYF.

This clonotype was recorded only once. The chain employs TRBV9 and TRBJ1-5; 7 bases align to TRBD1. Per the germline V gene, CDR1 is SGDLS and CDR2 is YYNGEE. With V trimmed by 3 bases and J by 0 bases, 3 bases remained unmatched. CDR3 length: 15 residues. Here the CDR3 DNA reads TGTGCCAGCAGCGAGGGGGCGGTTAGCAATCAGCCCCAGCATTTT. Its protein is CASSEGAVSNQPQHF.

This clonotype appeared a few times. The chain joins TRBV15 to TRBJ1-4, with D perhaps matching TRBD1 (5 bases). The germline CDR1 and CDR2 sequences are LNHNV and YYDKDF (reference sequence). Trimming pared 0 bases from V and 8 bases from J, leaving 16 bases between. The CDR3 runs to 16 residues. This CDR3 reads CATSRDSETEGEKLFF. CDR3 DNA sequence: TGTGCCACCAGCAGAGATTCCGAGACGGAGGGGGAAAAACTGTTTTTT.

V gene TRBV9 combines with J gene TRBJ2-6; TRBD1 aligns across 7 bases. V lost 1 base to trimming and J lost 1 base; unmatched junction nucleotides: 11. Germline assignment: CDR1 SGDLS and CDR2 YYNGEE. The CDR3 loop spans 19 amino acids. The CDR3 loop reads CASSVKFAAGGSGANVLTF. Written as DNA, the CDR3 is TGTGCCAGCAGCGTAAAGTTCGCCGCAGGGGGATCTGGGGCCAACGTCCTGACTTTC.

The gene calls are TRBV30 and TRBJ2-3, with D possibly called TRBD1 or TRBD2 (6 bases each). The germline CDR1 and CDR2 sequences are GTSNPN and SVGIG (reference sequence). This CDR3 has 12 amino acids. Trimming cost V 0 bases and J 9 bases, with 10 bases left between them. The CDR3 is CAWSVLGGTQYF. For the CDR3, the DNA is TGTGCCTGGAGTGTACTAGGGGGGACGCAGTATTTT.

The sample holds one count of this clonotype. The chain joins TRBV6-1 to TRBJ2-7; TRBD2 is a possible D gene (6 bases). Looked up from germline, CDR1 is MNHNS and CDR2 is SASEGT. Trimming pared 10 bases from V and 3 bases from J, leaving 22 bases between. The CDR3 spans 15 residues. CDR3 bases: TGTGCCATCCAACCAACCGAAGTCGGGGGCTACGAGCAGTACTTC. Amino acid sequence: CAIQPTEVGGYEQYF.

The V and J genes are TRBV12-3 or TRBV12-4 and TRBJ2-5; D gene ambiguous. The ends were cut back, 3 bases at V and 2 bases at J, with 10 bases in the middle. The CDR3 runs 14 residues. In DNA, the CDR3 is TGTGCCAGCAGTTTCGGTAGTCAGCAAGAGACCCAGTACTTC. The encoded protein is CASSFGSQQETQYF.

The chain carries TRBV3-1 and TRBJ1-1, with D uncertain. Germline lookup yields CDR1 LGHDT and CDR2 YNNKEL (reference sequence). V lost 2 bases and J lost 3, with 10 bases in between. This CDR3 is 14 amino acids long. Here the CDR3 DNA reads TGTGCCAGCAGCCAAATGCCCGGCCACACTGAAGCTTTCTTT. Translation gives CASSQMPGHTEAFF.

V gene TRBV9 combines with J gene TRBJ2-3; 8 bases agree with TRBD1. Germline CDR1 is SGDLS and CDR2 is YYNGEE. The CDR3 length is 17 residues. The J segment lost 4 bases and the V segment lost 4 bases, leaving 14 bases of the junction unmatched. The CDR3 protein is CASSMSQGGEWADTQYF. The CDR3 DNA reads TGTGCCAGCAGCATGTCACAGGGGGGTGAATGGGCAGATACGCAGTATTTT.

The chain employs TRBV30 and TRBJ2-3; D not certain. Germline CDR1 GTSNPN, CDR2 SVGIG (reference sequence). CDR3 length equals 14 residues. Trimming stripped 1 base from V and 2 bases from J, with 10 bases between. As DNA, the CDR3 is TGTGCCTGGAGTGGAGTTAGTGCCACAGATACGCAGTATTTT. It yields the protein CAWSGVSATDTQYF. Full variable domain (outside the CDR3, taken from reference TRBV30 and TRBJ2-3): SQTIHQWPATLVQPVGSPLSLECTVEGTSNPNLYWYRQAAGRGLQLLFYSVGIGQISSEVPQNLSASRPQDRQFILSSKKLLLSDSGFYLCAWSGVSATDTQYFGPGTRLTVL.

The rearrangement uses TRBV27 and TRBJ1-1; D might be TRBD1 (5 bases). The V and J ends lost 6 bases and 1 base respectively, with 12 bases between them. CDR1 and CDR2 from the germline V gene are MNHEY and SMNVEV (reference sequence). The CDR3 is made up of 14 amino acids. CDR3 amino acids: CASRLGLGNTEAFF. CDR3 bases: TGTGCCAGCAGGCTGGGGCTTGGGAACACTGAAGCTTTCTTT.

This chain uses TRBV30 with TRBJ2-5; D gene uncertain. The ends were cut back, 5 bases at V and 1 base at J, with 11 bases in the middle. The CDR3 length is 13 residues. Germline CDR1 GTSNPN, CDR2 SVGIG (reference sequence). CDR3 in DNA: TGTGCCTGGGCCCGCCCGGTCCAAGAGACCCAGTACTTC. Residues: CAWARPVQETQYF.

In nucleotides, the CDR3 is TGTGCCAGCGGGAAAGAGACCCAGTACTTC. Its protein product is CASGKETQYF. This chain connects TRBV7-9 to TRBJ2-5; D remains unclear. Trimming cost V 8 bases and J 3 bases, with 4 bases left between them. CDR1 and CDR2 from the germline V gene are SEHNR and FQNEAQ (reference sequence). The CDR3 is 10 amino acids.

This clonotype was recorded once. The rearrangement joins TRBV9 to TRBJ2-1; TRBD2 matches at 8 bases. Per germline, CDR1 SGDLS and CDR2 YYNGEE. The trim removed 4 bases at V and 6 bases at J, leaving 9 bases unmatched. This CDR3 has 15 amino acids. The CDR3 bases are TGTGCCAGCAGCCCCAGCGGACTAGCTCCCAATGAGCAGTTCTTC. It specifies CASSPSGLAPNEQFF.

The chain is built from TRBV15 and TRBJ2-7; 10 bases line up with TRBD1. The CDR3 is 13 residues long. Germline values: CDR1 LNHNV, CDR2 YYDKDF (reference sequence). After removal of 3 bases from V and 7 bases from J, the junction contained 3 bases not matched to a gene. The CDR3: CATSSPDRGEQYF. CDR3 sequence (DNA): TGTGCCACCAGCAGCCCGGACAGGGGGGAGCAGTACTTC.

The chain combines TRBV28 with TRBJ2-1, with 12 bases lining up with TRBD2. This CDR3 contains 19 residues. Germline CDR1 reads MDHEN; CDR2 reads SYDVKM. The J segment lost 5 bases and the V segment lost 5 bases, leaving 16 bases of the junction unmatched. The CDR3 nucleotides read TGTGCCAGCAGTCCACCGGAACCCGGACTAGCGGGAATCCACAATGAGCAGTTCTTC. The encoded protein is CASSPPEPGLAGIHNEQFF.

This sequence joins TRBV5-6 and TRBJ2-1; D is unclear. V shed 4 bases and J shed 5 bases, with 7 bases lying between them. The CDR3 runs 12 residues. Germline lookup yields CDR1 SGHDT and CDR2 YYEEEE. The CDR3 region has the DNA TGTGCCAGCAGCCCGAACGACAATGAGCAGTTCTTC. Its translation is CASSPNDNEQFF.

This rearrangement joins TRBV6-5 to TRBJ2-7, with D perhaps matching TRBD1 (6 bases). Germline V gene data show CDR1 as MNHEY and CDR2 as SVGAGI. CDR3 length equals 15 residues. Trimming cost V 6 bases and J 7 bases, with 22 bases left between them. As DNA, the CDR3 is TGTGCCAGCAGAGGAACAGGGAGCTGGCATGGAGAGCAGTACTTC. Protein sequence: CASRGTGSWHGEQYF.

The chain couples TRBV12-3 or TRBV12-4 to TRBJ2-7; TRBD1 is a possible D gene (5 bases). CDR3 length: 12 amino acids. The ends were cut back, 3 bases at V and 5 bases at J, with 8 bases in the middle. The CDR3, as DNA: TGTGCCAGCAGTTTTTCAGGGAACGAGCAGTACTTC. It codes for CASSFSGNEQYF.

CDR3 nucleotide sequence: TGCAGTGCTCCAGTGGAGAGGGACACAGATACGCAGTATTTT. Protein: CSAPVERDTDTQYF. The rearrangement uses TRBV20-1 and TRBJ2-3; a possible D gene is TRBD2 (5 bases). This CDR3 contains 14 residues. Germline CDR1 is DFQATT and CDR2 is SNEGSKA (reference sequence). V was cut by 5 bases and J by 2 bases, with 14 bases left in between.

The chain couples TRBV12-3 or TRBV12-4 to TRBJ2-1; D is possibly TRBD2 (5 bases). The CDR3 is 12 residues long. Deletions cut 6 bases from V and 7 bases from J, with 10 bases between. In nucleotides, the CDR3 is TGTGCCAGCAGGGAACCGGGGAATGAGCAGTTCTTC. Amino acid sequence: CASREPGNEQFF.

This sequence joins TRBV5-6 and TRBJ2-1; no reliable D call. Germline values: CDR1 SGHDT, CDR2 YYEEEE. The CDR3 totals 15 residues. Trimming pared 0 bases from V and 2 bases from J, leaving 9 bases between. CDR3 nucleotides: TGTGCCAGCAGCTTGGATCGCGGAGCCTACAATGAGCAGTTCTTC. Protein: CASSLDRGAYNEQFF.

The V gene is TRBV3-1, the J gene TRBJ2-7; D is uncertain. CDR3 size: 13 residues. CDR1 and CDR2 (germline): LGHDT, YNNKEL (reference sequence). V lost 5 bases, J lost 4 bases, and 12 bases lay in between. The CDR3, as DNA: TGTGCCAGCAGCAATACCGCAGGTTACGAGCAGTACTTC. The encoded protein is CASSNTAGYEQYF.

This clonotype was observed a handful of times. The rearrangement joins TRBV29-1 to TRBJ2-7; a possible D gene is TRBD2 (5 bases). The germline CDR1 and CDR2 sequences are SQVTM and ANQGSEA. Trimming removed 7 bases at V and 0 bases at J, with 13 bases between. The CDR3 loop spans 13 amino acids. The CDR3 bases are TGCAGCGCCCTAGCCGCGGTCTCCTACGAGCAGTACTTC. Amino acid sequence: CSALAAVSYEQYF.

This chain joins TRBV29-1 and TRBJ2-3; tentatively, D is TRBD1 or TRBD2 (5 bases each). The V gene lost 3 bases and the J gene lost 6 bases, with 13 bases spanning the gap. This CDR3 contains 13 residues. CDR1 and CDR2 (germline): SQVTM, ANQGSEA. The CDR3: CSVDFGTGDTQYF. CDR3 coding DNA: TGCAGCGTTGATTTTGGGACCGGCGATACGCAGTATTTT.

The chain recombines TRBV5-1 with TRBJ2-7; D is undetermined. The ends were cut back, 1 base at V and 2 bases at J, with 10 bases in the middle. The CDR3 contains 14 residues. CDR1 is SGHRS and CDR2 is YFSETQ in the germline V gene. This CDR3 is CASSLLVTPYEQYF. CDR3 DNA sequence: TGCGCCAGCAGCTTGTTGGTTACGCCCTACGAGCAGTACTTC.

The V call is TRBV15, the J call TRBJ2-5; D not resolved. The ends were cut back, 5 bases at V and 2 bases at J, with 9 bases in the middle. This CDR3 is 13 amino acids long. Germline V gives CDR1 LNHNV, CDR2 YYDKDF (reference sequence). The CDR3 DNA is TGTGCCACCAGCTTATCGTCTCAAGAGACCCAGTACTTC. Translating gives CATSLSSQETQYF. The entire variable domain, with the rest obtained from reference TRBV15 and TRBJ2-5, is as follows: DAMVIQNPRYQVTQFGKPVTLSCSQTLNHNVMYWYQQKSSQAPKLLFHYYDKDFNNEADTPDNFQSRRPNTSFCFLDIRSPGLGDTAMYLCATSLSSQETQYFGPGTRLLVL.

The chain employs TRBV9 and TRBJ1-1; no reliable D call. Germline CDR1 is SGDLS and CDR2 is YYNGEE. This CDR3 is 12 amino acids long. V lost 4 bases to trimming and J lost 7 bases, with 11 bases between them. CDR3: CASSLNNYEAFF. The CDR3 bases are TGTGCCAGCAGCCTAAACAACTATGAAGCTTTCTTT.